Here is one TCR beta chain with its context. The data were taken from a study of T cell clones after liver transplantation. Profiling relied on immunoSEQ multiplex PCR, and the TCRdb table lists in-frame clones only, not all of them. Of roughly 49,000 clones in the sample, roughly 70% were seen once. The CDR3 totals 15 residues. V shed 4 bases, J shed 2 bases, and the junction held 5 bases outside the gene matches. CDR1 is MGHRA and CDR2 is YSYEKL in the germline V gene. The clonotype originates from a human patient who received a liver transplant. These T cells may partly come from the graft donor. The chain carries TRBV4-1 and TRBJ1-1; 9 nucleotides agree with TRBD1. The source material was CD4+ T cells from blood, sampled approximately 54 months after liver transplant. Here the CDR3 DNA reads TGCGCCAGCAGCCGTGGGGACAGGGTAAACACTGAAGCTTTCTTT. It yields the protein CASSRGDRVNTEAFF.